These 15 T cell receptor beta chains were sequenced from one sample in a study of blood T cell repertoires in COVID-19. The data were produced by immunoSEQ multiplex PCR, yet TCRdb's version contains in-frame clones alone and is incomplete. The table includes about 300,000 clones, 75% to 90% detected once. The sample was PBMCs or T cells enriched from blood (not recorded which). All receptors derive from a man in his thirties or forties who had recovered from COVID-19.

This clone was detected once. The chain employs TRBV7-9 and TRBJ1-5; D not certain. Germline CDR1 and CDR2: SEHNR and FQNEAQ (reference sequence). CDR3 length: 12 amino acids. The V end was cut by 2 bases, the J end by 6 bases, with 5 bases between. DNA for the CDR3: TGTGCCAGCAGCTTATCGTCTCAGCCCCAGCATTTT. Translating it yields CASSLSSQPQHF. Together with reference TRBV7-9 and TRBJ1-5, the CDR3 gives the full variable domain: DTGVSQNPRHKITKRGQNVTFRCDPISEHNRLYWYRQTLGQGPEFLTYFQNEAQLEKSRLLSDRFSAERPKGSFSTLEIQRTEQGDSAMYLCASSLSSQPQHFGDGTRLSIL.

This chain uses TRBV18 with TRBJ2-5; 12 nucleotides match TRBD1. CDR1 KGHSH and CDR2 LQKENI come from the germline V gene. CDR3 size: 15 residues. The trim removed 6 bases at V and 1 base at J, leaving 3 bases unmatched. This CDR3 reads CASSSGQGAQETQYF. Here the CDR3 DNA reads TGTGCCAGCTCCTCGGGACAGGGGGCCCAAGAGACCCAGTACTTC.

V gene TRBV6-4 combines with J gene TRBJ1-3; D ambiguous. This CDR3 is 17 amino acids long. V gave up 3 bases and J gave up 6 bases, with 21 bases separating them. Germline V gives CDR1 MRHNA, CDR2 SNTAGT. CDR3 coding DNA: TGTGCCAGCAGTGATAGCCGGGAATCGATATGGGAAAACACCATATATTTT. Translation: CASSDSRESIWENTIYF.

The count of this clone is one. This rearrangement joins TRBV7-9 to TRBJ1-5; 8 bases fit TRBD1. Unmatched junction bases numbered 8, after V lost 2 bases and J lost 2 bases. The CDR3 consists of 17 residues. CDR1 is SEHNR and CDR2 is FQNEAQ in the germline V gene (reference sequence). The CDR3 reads CASSLLSGGDRNQPQHF. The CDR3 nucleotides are TGTGCCAGCAGCTTATTATCAGGGGGCGATCGCAATCAGCCCCAGCATTTT.

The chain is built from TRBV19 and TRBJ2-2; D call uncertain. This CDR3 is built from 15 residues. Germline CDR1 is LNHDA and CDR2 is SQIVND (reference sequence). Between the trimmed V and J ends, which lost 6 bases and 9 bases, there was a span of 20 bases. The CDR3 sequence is CASRPSFSSSRELFF. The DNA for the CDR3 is TGTGCCAGTAGGCCGAGTTTTTCATCCTCCCGGGAGCTGTTTTTT. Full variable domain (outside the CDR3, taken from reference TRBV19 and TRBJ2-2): DGGITQSPKYLFRKEGQNVTLSCEQNLNHDAMYWYRQDPGQGLRLIYYSQIVNDFQKGDIAEGYSVSREKKESFPLTVTSAQKNPTAFYLCASRPSFSSSRELFFGEGSRLTVL.

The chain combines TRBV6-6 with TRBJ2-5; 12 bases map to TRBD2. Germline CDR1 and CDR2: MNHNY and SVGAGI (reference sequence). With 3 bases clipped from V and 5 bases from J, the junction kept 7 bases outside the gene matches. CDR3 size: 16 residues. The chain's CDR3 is CASSYSSGGAGETQYF. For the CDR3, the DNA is TGTGCCAGCAGTTATTCTAGCGGGGGGGCCGGGGAGACCCAGTACTTC.

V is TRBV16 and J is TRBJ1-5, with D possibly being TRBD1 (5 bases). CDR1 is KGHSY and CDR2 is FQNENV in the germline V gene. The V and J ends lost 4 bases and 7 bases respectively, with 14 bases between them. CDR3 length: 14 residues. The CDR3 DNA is TGTGCCAGCAGCCGGTCAGGGTTACGGCAGCCCCAGCATTTT. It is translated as CASSRSGLRQPQHF.

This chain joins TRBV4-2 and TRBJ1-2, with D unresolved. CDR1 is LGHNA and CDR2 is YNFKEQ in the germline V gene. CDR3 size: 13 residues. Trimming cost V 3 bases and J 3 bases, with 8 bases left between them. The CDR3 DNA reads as TGTGCCAGCAGCCAGGAGACGGACTATGGCTACACCTTC. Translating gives CASSQETDYGYTF.

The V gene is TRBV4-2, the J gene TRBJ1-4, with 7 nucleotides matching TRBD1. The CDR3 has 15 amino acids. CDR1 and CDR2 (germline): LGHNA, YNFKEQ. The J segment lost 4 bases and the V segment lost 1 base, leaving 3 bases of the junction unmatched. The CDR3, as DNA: TGTGCCAGCAGCCAAGTACAGGGGAGTAATGAAAAACTGTTTTTT. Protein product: CASSQVQGSNEKLFF.

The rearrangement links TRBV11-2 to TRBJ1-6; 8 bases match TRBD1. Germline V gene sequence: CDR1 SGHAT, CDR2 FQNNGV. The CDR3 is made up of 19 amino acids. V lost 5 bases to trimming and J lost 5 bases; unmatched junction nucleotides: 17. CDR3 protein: CASSVGQGLRGGDNSPLHF. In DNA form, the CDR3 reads TGTGCCAGCAGCGTCGGACAGGGCCTTCGTGGGGGGGATAATTCACCCCTCCACTTT.

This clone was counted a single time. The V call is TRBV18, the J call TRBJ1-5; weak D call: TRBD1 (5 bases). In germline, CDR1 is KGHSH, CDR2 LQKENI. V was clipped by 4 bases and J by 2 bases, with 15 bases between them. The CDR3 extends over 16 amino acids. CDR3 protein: CASSLTGGKGNQPQHF. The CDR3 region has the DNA TGTGCCAGCTCACTAACGGGGGGGAAGGGCAATCAGCCCCAGCATTTT. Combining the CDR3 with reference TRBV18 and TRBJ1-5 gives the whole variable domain NAGVMQNPRHLVRRRGQEARLRCSPMKGHSHVYWYRQLPEEGLKFMVYLQKENIIDESGMPKERFSAEFPKEGPSILRIQQVVRGDSAAYFCASSLTGGKGNQPQHFGDGTRLSIL.

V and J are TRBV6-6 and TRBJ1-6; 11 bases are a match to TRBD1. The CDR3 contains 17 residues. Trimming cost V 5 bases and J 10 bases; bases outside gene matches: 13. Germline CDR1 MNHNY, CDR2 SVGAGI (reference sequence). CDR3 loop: CASSLRPGQGAGSPLHF. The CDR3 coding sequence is TGTGCCAGCAGTCTAAGACCAGGACAGGGGGCTGGATCACCCCTCCACTTT.

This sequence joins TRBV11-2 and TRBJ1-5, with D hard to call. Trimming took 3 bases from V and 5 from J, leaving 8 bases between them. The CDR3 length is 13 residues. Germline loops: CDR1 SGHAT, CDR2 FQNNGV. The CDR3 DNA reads TGTGCCAGCAGCTTGGCCCAGGATCAGCCCCAGCATTTT. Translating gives CASSLAQDQPQHF. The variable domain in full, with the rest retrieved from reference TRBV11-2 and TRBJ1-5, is EAGVAQSPRYKIIEKRQSVAFWCNPISGHATLYWYQQILGQGPKLLIQFQNNGVVDDSQLPKDRFSAERLKGVDSTLKIQPAKLEDSAVYLCASSLAQDQPQHFGDGTRLSIL.

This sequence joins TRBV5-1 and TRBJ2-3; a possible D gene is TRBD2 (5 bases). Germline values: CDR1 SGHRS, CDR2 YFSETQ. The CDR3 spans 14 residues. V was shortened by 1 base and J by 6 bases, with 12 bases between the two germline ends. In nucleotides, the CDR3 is TGCGCCAGCAGCTTGTTGAGCGGATTCGATACGCAGTATTTT. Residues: CASSLLSGFDTQYF.

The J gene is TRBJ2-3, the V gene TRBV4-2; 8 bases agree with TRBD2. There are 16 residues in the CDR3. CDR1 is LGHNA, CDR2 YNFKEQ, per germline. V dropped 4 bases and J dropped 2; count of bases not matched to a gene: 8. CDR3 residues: CASSRNSGTYTDTQYF. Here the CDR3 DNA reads TGTGCCAGCAGCCGAAATAGCGGGACATACACAGATACGCAGTATTTT.